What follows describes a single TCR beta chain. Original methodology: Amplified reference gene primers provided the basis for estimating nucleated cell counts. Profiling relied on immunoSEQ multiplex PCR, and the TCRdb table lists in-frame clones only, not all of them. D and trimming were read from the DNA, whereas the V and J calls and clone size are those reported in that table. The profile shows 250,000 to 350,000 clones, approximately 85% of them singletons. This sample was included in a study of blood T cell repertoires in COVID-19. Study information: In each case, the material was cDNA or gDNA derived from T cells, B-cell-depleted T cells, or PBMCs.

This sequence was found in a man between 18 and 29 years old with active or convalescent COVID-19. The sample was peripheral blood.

This chain's CDR3 is CASSLNRVQPQHF. The CDR3 DNA sequence: TGTGCCAGCAGCTTGAACAGGGTTCAGCCCCAGCATTTT. The chain combines TRBV5-5 with TRBJ1-5; weak D call: TRBD1 (6 bases). Trimming shortened V by 1 base and J by 6 bases, and 8 bases separated the two germline ends. Germline V gene sequence: CDR1 SGHKS, CDR2 YYEKEE (reference sequence). The CDR3 loop spans 13 amino acids.